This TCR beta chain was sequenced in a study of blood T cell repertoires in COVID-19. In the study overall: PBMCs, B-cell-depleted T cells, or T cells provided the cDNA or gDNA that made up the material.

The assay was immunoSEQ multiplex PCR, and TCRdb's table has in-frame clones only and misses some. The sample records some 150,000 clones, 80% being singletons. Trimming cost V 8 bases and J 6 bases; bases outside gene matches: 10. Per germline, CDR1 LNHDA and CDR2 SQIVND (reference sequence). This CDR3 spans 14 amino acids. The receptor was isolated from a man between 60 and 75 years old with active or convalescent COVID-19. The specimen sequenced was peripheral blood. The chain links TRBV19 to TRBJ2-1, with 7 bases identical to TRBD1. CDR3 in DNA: TGTGCCAGTTCCAGAGGACAGGCCCTCAATGAGCAGTTCTTC. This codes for CASSRGQALNEQFF.